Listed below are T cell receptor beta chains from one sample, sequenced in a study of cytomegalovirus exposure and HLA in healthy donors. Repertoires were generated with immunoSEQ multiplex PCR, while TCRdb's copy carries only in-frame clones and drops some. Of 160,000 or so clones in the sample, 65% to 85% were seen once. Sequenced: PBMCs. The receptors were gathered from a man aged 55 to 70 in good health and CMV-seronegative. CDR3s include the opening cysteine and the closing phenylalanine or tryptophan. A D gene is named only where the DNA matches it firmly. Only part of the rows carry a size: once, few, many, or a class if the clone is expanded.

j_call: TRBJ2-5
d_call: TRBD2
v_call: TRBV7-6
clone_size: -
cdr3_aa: CASSLLRLAGGSDFETQYF
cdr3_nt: TGTGCCAGCAGCTTACTCCGACTAGCGGGGGGCTCCGATTTCGAGACCCAGTACTTC

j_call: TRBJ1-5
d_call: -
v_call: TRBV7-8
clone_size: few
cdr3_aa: CASSIGQEGQPQHF
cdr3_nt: TGTGCCAGCAGCATAGGACAAGAGGGTCAGCCCCAGCATTTT

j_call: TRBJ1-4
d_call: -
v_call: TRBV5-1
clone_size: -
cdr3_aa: CASSSDRPNEKLFF
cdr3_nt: TGCGCCAGCAGCTCGGACAGACCGAATGAAAAACTGTTTTTT

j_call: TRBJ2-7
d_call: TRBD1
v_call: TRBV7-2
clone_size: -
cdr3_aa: CASSLSRDRGLSYEQYF
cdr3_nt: TGTGCCAGCAGCCTATCCCGGGACAGGGGGCTGTCCTACGAGCAGTACTTC

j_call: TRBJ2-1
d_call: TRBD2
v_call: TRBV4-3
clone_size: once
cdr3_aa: CASSQDYLGGYEQFF
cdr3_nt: TGCGCCAGCAGCCAAGATTACCTCGGGGGGTATGAGCAGTTCTTC

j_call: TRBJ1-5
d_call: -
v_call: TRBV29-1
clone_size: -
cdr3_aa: CSVGGGDQPQHF
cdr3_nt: TGCAGCGTGGGGGGGGGAGACCAGCCCCAGCATTTT

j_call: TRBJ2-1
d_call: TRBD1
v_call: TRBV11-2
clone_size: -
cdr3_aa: CASSSRQGGYNEQFF
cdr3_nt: TGTGCCAGCAGCTCCCGACAGGGGGGCTACAATGAGCAGTTCTTC

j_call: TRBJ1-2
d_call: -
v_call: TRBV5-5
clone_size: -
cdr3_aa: CASSLAQLYGYTF
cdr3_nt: TGTGCCAGCAGCTTGGCTCAACTCTATGGCTACACCTTC

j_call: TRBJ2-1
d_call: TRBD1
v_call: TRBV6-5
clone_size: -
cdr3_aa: CASRAGQGWNEQFF
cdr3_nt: TGTGCCAGCAGGGCGGGACAGGGATGGAATGAGCAGTTCTTC

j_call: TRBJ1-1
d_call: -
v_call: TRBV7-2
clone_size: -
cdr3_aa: CASSTDSYTEAFF
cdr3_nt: TGTGCCAGCAGCACTGACAGTTACACTGAAGCTTTCTTT

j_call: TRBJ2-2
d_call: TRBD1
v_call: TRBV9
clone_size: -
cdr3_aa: CASSPTGGGDTGELFF
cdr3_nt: TGTGCCAGCAGCCCCACAGGGGGCGGGGACACCGGGGAGCTGTTTTTT

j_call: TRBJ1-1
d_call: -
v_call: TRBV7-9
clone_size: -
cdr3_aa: CASRDLTGPYTEAFF
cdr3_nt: TGTGCCAGCAGGGACCTAACAGGGCCCTACACTGAAGCTTTCTTT

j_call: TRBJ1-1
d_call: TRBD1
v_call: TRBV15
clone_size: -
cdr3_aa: CATSRTGGMNTEAFF
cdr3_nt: TGTGCCACCAGCAGGACAGGGGGTATGAACACTGAAGCTTTCTTT

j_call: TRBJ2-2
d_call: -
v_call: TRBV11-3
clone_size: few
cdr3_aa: CASSYLSSGELFF
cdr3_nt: TGTGCCAGCAGCTACTTGAGCTCCGGGGAGCTGTTTTTT

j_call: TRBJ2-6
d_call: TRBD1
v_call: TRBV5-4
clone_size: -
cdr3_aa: CASTQGDISGANVLTF
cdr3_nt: TGTGCCAGCACCCAGGGGGATATCTCTGGGGCCAACGTCCTGACTTTC

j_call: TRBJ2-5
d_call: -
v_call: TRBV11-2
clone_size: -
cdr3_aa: CASSLGVVETQYF
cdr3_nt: TGTGCCAGCAGCTTAGGAGTAGTGGAGACCCAGTACTTC

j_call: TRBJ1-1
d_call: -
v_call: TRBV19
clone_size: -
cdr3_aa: CASRLTDEAFF
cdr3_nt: TGTGCCAGTAGGCTGACAGATGAAGCTTTCTTT

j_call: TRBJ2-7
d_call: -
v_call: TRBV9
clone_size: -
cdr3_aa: CASSPPEGEQYF
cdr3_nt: TGTGCCAGCAGCCCCCCCGAGGGCGAGCAGTACTTC

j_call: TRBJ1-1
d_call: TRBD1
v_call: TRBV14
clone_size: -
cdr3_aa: CASSQVPGQGRNTEAFF
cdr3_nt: TGTGCCAGCAGCCAAGTACCGGGACAGGGGCGGAACACTGAAGCTTTCTTT

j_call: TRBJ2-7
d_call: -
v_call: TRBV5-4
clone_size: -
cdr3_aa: CASSPGYTYEQYF
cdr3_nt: TGTGCCAGCAGCCCGGGGTACACCTACGAGCAGTACTTC

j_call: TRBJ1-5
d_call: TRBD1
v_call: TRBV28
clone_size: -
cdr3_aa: CASSLGWQGVVNQPQHF
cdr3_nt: TGTGCCAGCAGTTTAGGGTGGCAGGGGGTAGTCAATCAGCCCCAGCATTTT

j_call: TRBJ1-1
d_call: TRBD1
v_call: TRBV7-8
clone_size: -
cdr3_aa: CASSYRQGDTEAFF
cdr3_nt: TGTGCCAGCAGCTATCGACAGGGCGACACTGAAGCTTTCTTT

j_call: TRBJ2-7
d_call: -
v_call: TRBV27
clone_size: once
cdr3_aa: CASRTTGGHEQYF
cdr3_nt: TGTGCCAGCCGGACAACCGGGGGACACGAGCAGTACTTC

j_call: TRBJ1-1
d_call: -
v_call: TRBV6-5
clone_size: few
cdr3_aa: CASNIGGTEAFF
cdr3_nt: TGTGCCAGCAATATAGGGGGCACTGAAGCTTTCTTT

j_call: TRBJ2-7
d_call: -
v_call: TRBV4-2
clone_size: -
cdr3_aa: CASSQESRFYEQYF
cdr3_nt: TGTGCCAGCAGCCAAGAGTCTAGATTCTACGAGCAGTACTTC

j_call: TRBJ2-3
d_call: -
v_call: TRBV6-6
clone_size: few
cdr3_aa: CASSYSDNPSTDTQYF
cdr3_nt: TGTGCCAGCAGTTACTCCGACAACCCAAGCACAGATACGCAGTATTTT